The clone carrying this T cell receptor beta chain showed up many times. This CDR3 contains 15 residues. J was trimmed by 10 bases and V by 3 bases; bases with no gene match: 8. Germline V gene lookup returns CDR1 MDHEN and CDR2 SYDVKM. The sample is drawn from a study of regulatory T cells in long-lasting Graves disease. The time point was: newly diagnosed GD, antithyroid drugs for less than 3 months. Making the TCR library involved RNA that had been extracted from PBMCs. TCR beta libraries were built with iRepertoire HTBI primers and Arm-PCR of CDR3 regions. Using its own MiXCR run on the multiplex PCR reads, TCRdb lists one record per CDR3 protein. Here the sample spans around 470,000 distinct CDR3 sequences, approximately 15% being singletons. This same sample was also taken into another study, of T cells in Graves' hyperthyroidism and ophthalmopathy.

This receptor was taken from a woman aged 50 to 65 with Graves disease. Material: peripheral blood mononuclear cells (PBMCs), obtained at new diagnosis, from a patient treated with antithyroid drugs. The V call is TRBV28, the J call TRBJ1-6, with 8 positions matching TRBD1. CDR3 in amino acids: CASSFQTGVGSPLHF. CDR3 DNA: TGTGCCAGCAGTTTCCAGACAGGGGTGGGCTCACCCCTCCACTTT. The variable domain in full, completed from reference TRBV28 and TRBJ1-6, reads DVKVTQSSRYLVKRTGEKVFLECVQDMDHENMFWYRQDPGLGLRLIYFSYDVKMKEKGDIPEGYSVSREKKERFSLILESASTNQTSMYLCASSFQTGVGSPLHFGNGTRLTVT.